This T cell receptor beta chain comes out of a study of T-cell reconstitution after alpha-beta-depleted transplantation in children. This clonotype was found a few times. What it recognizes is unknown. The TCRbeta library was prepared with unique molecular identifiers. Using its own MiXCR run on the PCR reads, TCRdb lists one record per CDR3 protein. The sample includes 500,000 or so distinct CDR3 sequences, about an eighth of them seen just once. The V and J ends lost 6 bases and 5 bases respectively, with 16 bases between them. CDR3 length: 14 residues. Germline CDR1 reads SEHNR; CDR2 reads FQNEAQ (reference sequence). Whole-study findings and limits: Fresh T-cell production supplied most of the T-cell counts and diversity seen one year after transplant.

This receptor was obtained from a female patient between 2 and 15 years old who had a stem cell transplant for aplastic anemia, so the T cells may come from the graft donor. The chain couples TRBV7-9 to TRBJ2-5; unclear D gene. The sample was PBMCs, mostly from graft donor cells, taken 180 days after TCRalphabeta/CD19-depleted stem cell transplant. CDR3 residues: CASSPLPAGETQYF. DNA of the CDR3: TGTGCCAGCAGTCCCCTACCGGCCGGGGAGACCCAGTACTTC.